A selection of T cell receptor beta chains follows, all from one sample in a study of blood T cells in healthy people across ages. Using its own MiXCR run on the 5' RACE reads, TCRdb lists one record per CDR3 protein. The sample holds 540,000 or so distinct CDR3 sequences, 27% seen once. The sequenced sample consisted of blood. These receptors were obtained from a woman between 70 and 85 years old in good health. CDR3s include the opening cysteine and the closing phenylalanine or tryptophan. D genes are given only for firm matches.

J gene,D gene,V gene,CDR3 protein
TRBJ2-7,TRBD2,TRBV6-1,CPSRSPGTIPYEQYF
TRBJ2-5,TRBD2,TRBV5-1,CASSLGGTSGLRQETQYF
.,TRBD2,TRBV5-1,CASSPSGGADEQFF
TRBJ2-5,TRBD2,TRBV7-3,CASSFDSGGVETQYF
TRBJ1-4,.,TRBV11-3,CASGRATNEKLFF
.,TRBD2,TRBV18,CASSRGGMAYEQYF
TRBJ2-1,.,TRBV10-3,CAIRKTGGDNEQFF
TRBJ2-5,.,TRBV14,CASSQAPRDRQETQYF
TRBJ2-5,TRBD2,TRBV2,CASRGTSGTKTQYF
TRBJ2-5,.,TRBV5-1,CASSFSRGSGLQETQYF
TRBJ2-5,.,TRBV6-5,CASSYITRGAAQTQYF
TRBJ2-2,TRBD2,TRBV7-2,CASSLASGLNTGELFF
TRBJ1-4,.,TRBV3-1,CASSQEPPRYTKAEKLFF
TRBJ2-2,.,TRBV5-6,CASSAYRNTGELFF
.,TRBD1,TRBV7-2,CASSLTGTGNGPYEQYF
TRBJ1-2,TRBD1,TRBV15,CATSRKGQWDGYTF
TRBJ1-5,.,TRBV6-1,CASSNSGIGGREPQHF
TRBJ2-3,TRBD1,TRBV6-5,CASRPGQGGPDTQYF
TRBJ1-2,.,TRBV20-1,CSAEGDGGYTF
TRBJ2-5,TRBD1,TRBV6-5,CASRPGQGRSETQYF
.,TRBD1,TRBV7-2,CASSLAGTGISYEQYF
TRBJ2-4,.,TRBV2,CANRGQAKNIQYF
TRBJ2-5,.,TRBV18,CASSPRSTSRETQYF
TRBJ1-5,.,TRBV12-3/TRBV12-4,CASSLGPRGGNQPQHF
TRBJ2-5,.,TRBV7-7,CASSLDGRQQTQYF
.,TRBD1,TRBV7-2,CASSPTRDSTYEQYF
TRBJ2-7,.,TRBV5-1,CASSSSGSLQYEQYF
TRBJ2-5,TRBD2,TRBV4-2,CASSPGTSGGKETQYF
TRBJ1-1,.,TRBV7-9,CASSLATGGTEAFF
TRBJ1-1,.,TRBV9,CASSLHTELNTEAFF
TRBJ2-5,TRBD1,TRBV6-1,CASSEVGQGRKTQYF
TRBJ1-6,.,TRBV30,CAWSVYQVSYNSPLHF
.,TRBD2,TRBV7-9,CASSLLSGLAGVNEQFF
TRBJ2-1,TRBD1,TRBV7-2,CASSSSRGQSYNEQFF
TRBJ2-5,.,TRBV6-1,CASSATVETQYF
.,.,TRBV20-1,CSARPGAGMGEQFF
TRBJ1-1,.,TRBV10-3,CAISAVRTEAFF
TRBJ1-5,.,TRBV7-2,CASSVRGQQPQHF
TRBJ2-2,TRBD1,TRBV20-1,CGGSGTVTGELFF
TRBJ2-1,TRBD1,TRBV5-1,CASSLGGQGGKFF
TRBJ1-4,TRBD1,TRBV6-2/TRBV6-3,CASNPGTGNEKLFF
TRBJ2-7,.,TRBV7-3,CASSLKSSHFYEQYF
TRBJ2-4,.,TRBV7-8,CASSPRVAVPKNIQYF
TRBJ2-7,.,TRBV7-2,CASSFYGNAAEQYF
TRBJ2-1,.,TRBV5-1,CASSIGGSYNEQFF
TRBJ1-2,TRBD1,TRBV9,CASRDGRQGQGYTF
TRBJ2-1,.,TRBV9,CASSVGPGGNDNEQFF
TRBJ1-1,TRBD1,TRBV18,CASSRTGGGTEAFF
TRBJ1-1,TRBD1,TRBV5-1,CATRQGAGGNTEAFF
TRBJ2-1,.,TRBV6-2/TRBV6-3,CACEGSDNEQFF
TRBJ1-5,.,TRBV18,CASSPSMGGAGQPQHF
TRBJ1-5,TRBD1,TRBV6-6,CASRRRGQRVNQPQHF
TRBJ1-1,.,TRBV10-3,CAISEDSLNTEAFF
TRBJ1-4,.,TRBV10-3,CAVGTQGTNEKLFF
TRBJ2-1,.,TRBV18,CASSPMDRYNEQFF